The clone carrying this TCR beta chain has a handful of counts. Its antigen is currently unknown. This sample was taken from a study of T-cell memory formation after mild COVID-19. Points from the study as a whole: Memory sampled before infection contained some responding clones, suggesting cross-reactive memory joined. A second wave expanding day 15 to 37 was CD4+-biased; contracting clones were balanced.

From the 5' RACE reads, TCRdb called clonotypes with MiXCR, one entry per CDR3 protein. The table shows around 200,000 distinct CDR3 sequences, with about a fifth occurring only once. The source material was PBMCs or a T cell subset sorted from them (not recorded which). The receptor was derived from an adult woman who had mild COVID-19 (a few samples of this study predate the infection). Cell type and time point are not known.

CDR3 protein: CSGGGDSTDTQYF. The CDR3 region has the DNA TGCAGTGGCGGGGGGGACAGCACAGATACGCAGTATTTT. The chain combines TRBV20-1 with TRBJ2-3, with 9 bases that match TRBD2. The length of the CDR3 is 13 residues. Germline loops: CDR1 DFQATT, CDR2 SNEGSKA (reference sequence). Trimming cost V 7 bases and J 0 bases; bases outside gene matches: 2.